The rows below give T cell receptor beta chains drawn from one sample of a study of T-cell reconstitution after alpha-beta-depleted transplantation in children. TCRdb analysed the PCR reads with MiXCR anew, one entry per CDR3 protein. The table records 200,000 to 250,000 distinct CDR3 sequences, around 12% of them present only once. This material consisted of PBMCs from the stem cell graft donor, taken from the stem cell graft. Receptor source: a human donor who donated a stem cell graft to a child with acute lymphoblastic leukemia. Both conserved end residues are part of each CDR3. The D gene is left open where the match is weak. Clone sizes are given selectively: once, few, many, or a class where the clone is expanded.

V	D	size	J	DNA	CDR3
TRBV28	.	many	TRBJ2-1	TGTGCCAGCAGTTTACGGAATGAGCAGTTCTTC	CASSLRNEQFF
TRBV6-2/TRBV6-3	.	many	TRBJ1-5	TGTGCCAGCAGTTACCCACCAGTTCAGAATCAGCCCCAGCATTTT	CASSYPPVQNQPQHF
TRBV6-2/TRBV6-3	.	many	TRBJ2-2	TGTGCCAGCAGCAGACTAGGAAACACCGGGGAGCTGTTTTTT	CASSRLGNTGELFF
TRBV12-3/TRBV12-4	.	many	TRBJ1-4	TGTGCCAGCAGTTTTGGGCCAACTAATGAAAAACTGTTTTTT	CASSFGPTNEKLFF
TRBV18	.	many	TRBJ1-1	TGTGCCAGCTCACCGGATTACAGGGACACTGAAGCTTTCTTT	CASSPDYRDTEAFF
TRBV7-2	.	many	TRBJ1-1	TGTGCCAGCAGCCCAACTCCCTACCGAGAAGCTTTCTTT	CASSPTPYREAFF
TRBV9	.	.	TRBJ2-1	TGTGCCAGCAGCGTAGTTTCCCGCTCTGAGCAGTTCTTC	CASSVVSRSEQFF
TRBV20-1	.	many	TRBJ1-5	TGCAGTGCTAGAGTGCAGCTGGGGGGGCATGGCAATCAGCCCCAGCATTTT	CSARVQLGGHGNQPQHF
TRBV11-2	TRBD2	many	TRBJ2-4	TGTGCCAGCAGCTTAGGCGAGCGGGGGGGCATATTAAGGGCAAAAAACATTCAGTACTTC	CASSLGERGGILRAKNIQYF
TRBV7-2	TRBD2	.	TRBJ2-7	TGTGCCAGCAGCCTCCTTCGCGGGGGGCCGCTCCACGAGCAGTACTTC	CASSLLRGGPLHEQYF
TRBV6-2/TRBV6-3	.	many	TRBJ1-2	TGTGCCAGCAGTTACTCCTCCGGGAGTAGCTACACCTTC	CASSYSSGSSYTF
TRBV7-9	.	many	TRBJ2-3	TGTGCCAGCAGCTTAGAGGGGAGGCGGGATACGCAGTATTTT	CASSLEGRRDTQYF
TRBV5-1	.	many	TRBJ2-3	TGCGCCAGCAGCCTGGGGCTCCGGAACACAGATACGCAGTATTTT	CASSLGLRNTDTQYF
TRBV7-9	TRBD1	many	TRBJ2-7	TGTGCCAGCAGATCAAGGACAGGGGACTACGAGCAGTACTTC	CASRSRTGDYEQYF